The sequence of this TCR beta chain was determined in a study of blood T cells in healthy people across ages. Looking at the study overall: There was about one barcoded beta molecule captured by template switching per two T cells.

Primed by a sample-barcoded 5' primer and a J-beta primer mix, a second PCR proceeded for about 7 to 11 cycles. All cDNA molecules were each tagged by a template-switch adaptor with 12 random nucleotides. TCRdb fed the 5' RACE reads into MiXCR, producing one record per CDR3 protein. The profile shows almost 1 million distinct CDR3 sequences, around 54% of them singletons. Per germline, CDR1 SNHLY and CDR2 FYNNEI. The CDR3 extends over 15 amino acids. The V and J ends lost 0 bases and 4 bases respectively, with 9 bases between them. V is TRBV2 and J is TRBJ2-2, with D unclear. Sequenced sample: blood. The TCR comes from a woman aged 55 to 70 in good health. The CDR3 sequence is CASSEAPRITGELFF. The CDR3 DNA reads TGTGCCAGCAGTGAAGCTCCGAGAATCACCGGGGAGCTGTTTTTT. Full variable domain (outside the CDR3, taken from reference TRBV2 and TRBJ2-2): EPEVTQTPSHQVTQMGQEVILRCVPISNHLYFYWYRQILGQKVEFLVSFYNNEISEKSEIFDDQFSVERPDGSNFTLKIRSTKLEDSAMYFCASSEAPRITGELFFGEGSRLTVL.